This TCR beta chain was profiled in a study of blood T cells in healthy people across ages (dated by TCRdb to the mid-2010s). Looking at the study overall: In model experiments, template switching captured about one uniquely barcoded TCR beta cDNA molecule for every two T cells. The study measured age-related changes in TCR beta repertoire diversity using deep sequencing normalized with unique cDNA molecular identifiers. Four age groups were formed from the donors: young (average 16 years), middle-aged (less than 40), aged (approximately 60) and long-lived (more than 75). Donors of different ages were randomly distributed across sequencing lanes to avoid experimental bias. Using the same blood draw, the study looked at two additional independent replicas of 1 million unique cDNA reads for two donors, one aged 18 to 30 and the other aged 80 or older. Study-level results and caveats: Compared with the aged group, the long-lived group had more naive CD4+ T cells, fewer expanded clones and increased TCR diversity, suggesting age selection. Total diversity estimates from one million sequenced T cells were considered lower bounds and underestimates. As age increased, observed TCR beta diversity per million T cells dropped in a roughly linear way, and a significant reduction was already evident by age about 40. Because donor CMV infection status was unknown, age-related changes in expanded clonotypes were potentially confounded. Conclusive comparison of naive and antigen-experienced compartments was prevented by the profiling of bulk unsorted PBMCs. A strong correlation was found between observed TCR beta diversity and the percentage of naive T cells measured by flow cytometry.

The donors were some 39 Caucasian individuals from Russia, aged roughly 6 to 95 years, who were systemically healthy. Ten milliliters of peripheral blood were drawn from each donor into EDTA-treated Vacutainer tubes. Ficoll-Paque density-gradient centrifugation was used to isolate PBMCs, with at least 6 million per sample. Total RNA, at least 6 micrograms per sample, was extracted from PBMCs with Trizol reagent. For every donor, an aliquot of PBMCs went through flow cytometry to measure the percentages of naive CD45RAhigh/CD27high T cells. Library method: 5' RACE. TCRdb shows the sequencer as Illumina HiSeq 2500. A second 7 to 11 cycle PCR used a sample-barcoded 5' primer and a J-beta primer mix. A unique molecular identifier was introduced onto each TCR beta cDNA molecule by a template-switch 5' adaptor carrying 12 random nucleotides. At least 3 million CDR3-containing paired-end reads were obtained from each sample. First-strand cDNA synthesis was performed from all RNA using the Mint cDNA synthesis kit, with priming by a TRBC-specific oligonucleotide. Following uracil-DNA glycosylase treatment, a first 18-cycle PCR with universal primers M1SS and BC2_uni_R was performed on all cDNA. The authors' pipeline ran thus. For normalization, 1 million high-quality reads, each with a distinct molecular identifier, were randomly selected from each sample. Reads with shared molecular identifiers were discarded instead of being binned into consensus sequences. MiTCR, set to a Q25 quality threshold and the strictest error-elimination algorithm, was used for CDR3 identification, clonotype clustering and error correction. A nonparametric unseen species model using Euler transformation provided a lower-bound estimate of total TCR beta diversity. In TCRdb, the public reads were trimmed at Q25 with fastp and aligned with MiXCR, with productive beta chains retained. Entries that share a CDR3 protein sequence are merged under the most common genes and DNA. Clone size and V and J calls follow TCRdb, not the original study. The sample table contains hundreds of thousands of distinct CDR3 sequences; only one count was recorded for more than 45% of them. The ten largest make up approximately 20% of the sample.

For this clonotype: Its antigen is not yet known. This may be a read error: a much more frequent sequence differs by one nucleotide.

The CDR3 runs 11 residues from the cysteine to the phenylalanine. The entry retains the CDR3 DNA only, 33 bases that are in frame from base 1. The CDR1 and CDR2 encoded by the germline V gene are KGHSH and LQKENI. The junction shows trimming of 5 bases on V and 5 bases on J, plus 4 bases between the germline ends. Here the chain combines TRBV18 and TRBJ2-1, with the D gene not confidently named. The clonotype was recovered from a man aged 25 to 45 in good health. Source material: blood. Read as DNA, the sequence is TGTGCCAGCTCATGCGACAATGAGCAGTTCTTC. Its protein reads: CASSCDNEQFF.